This T cell receptor beta chain was retrieved from a study of cytomegalovirus exposure and HLA in healthy donors. General study points: In vitro assays verified that a few CMV-associated chains recognized CMV antigens specifically.

Germline assignment: CDR1 MNHEY and CDR2 SMNVEV (reference sequence). V dropped 6 bases and J dropped 4 bases, with 10 bases sitting between them. The CDR3 totals 13 residues. This PCR relied on a set of 60 Vbeta primers and 13 Jbeta primers. Assay: immunoSEQ multiplex PCR; the TCRdb copy retains only in-frame clones and omits some. Here the sample spans around 120,000 clones, just over 70% being singletons. This clone appeared a few times. Its target is unknown. Material for sequencing was PBMCs. This receptor was obtained from a woman aged 55-75 years in good health and CMV-seropositive. The genes are TRBV27 and TRBJ1-3; D gene ambiguous. As DNA, the CDR3 is TGTGCCAGCAGCTACGGGGTCGGAAACACCATATATTTT. Translating gives CASSYGVGNTIYF.